The 2 T cell receptor beta chains below come from one sample, sequenced in a study of control samples from healthy donors and cancer patients. TCRdb's copy holds only in-frame clones and misses some; the assay was immunoSEQ multiplex PCR. The top ten clones hold 10% of a sample with about 51,000 clones, 75% to 90% of them seen once. The sample was blood. The receptors shown here come from a man aged 65-85 years in good health.

The chain uses TRBV6-5 and TRBJ2-2, with 9 bases lining up with TRBD1. Germline assignment: CDR1 MNHEY and CDR2 SVGAGI. V shed 4 bases, J shed 4 bases, and the junction held 1 base outside the gene matches. This CDR3 spans 14 amino acids. This CDR3 reads CASSWDRVTGELFF. The CDR3 DNA reads as TGTGCCAGCAGTTGGGACAGGGTCACCGGGGAGCTGTTTTTT.

The chain couples TRBV5-1 to TRBJ2-2; 7 bases map to TRBD1. Germline assignment: CDR1 SGHRS and CDR2 YFSETQ. The junction had 5 bases not matched to a gene; V was cut back by 3 bases and J by 6 bases. The CDR3 runs 14 residues. The CDR3, as DNA: TGCGCCAGCAGCTATCAGGGGGTTGCCGGGGAGCTGTTTTTT. This translates into CASSYQGVAGELFF. Complete variable domain (other parts from reference TRBV5-1 and TRBJ2-2): KAGVTQTPRYLIKTRGQQVTLSCSPISGHRSVSWYQQTPGQGLQFLFEYFSETQRNKGNFPGRFSGRQFSNSRSEMNVSTLELGDSALYLCASSYQGVAGELFFGEGSRLTVL.